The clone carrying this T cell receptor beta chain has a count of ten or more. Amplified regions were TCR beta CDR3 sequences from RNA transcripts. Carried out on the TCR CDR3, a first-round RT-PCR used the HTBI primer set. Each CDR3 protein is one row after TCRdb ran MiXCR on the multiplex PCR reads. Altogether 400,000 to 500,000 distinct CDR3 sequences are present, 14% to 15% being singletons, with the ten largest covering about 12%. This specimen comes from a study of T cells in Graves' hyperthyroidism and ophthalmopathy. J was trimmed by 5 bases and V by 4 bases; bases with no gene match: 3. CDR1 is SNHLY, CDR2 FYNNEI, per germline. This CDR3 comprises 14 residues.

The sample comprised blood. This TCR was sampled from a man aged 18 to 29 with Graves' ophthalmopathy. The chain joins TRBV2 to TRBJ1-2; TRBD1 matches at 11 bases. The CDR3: CASSGGQGVYGYTF. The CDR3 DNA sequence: TGTGCCAGCAGTGGGGGACAGGGGGTTTATGGCTACACCTTC.